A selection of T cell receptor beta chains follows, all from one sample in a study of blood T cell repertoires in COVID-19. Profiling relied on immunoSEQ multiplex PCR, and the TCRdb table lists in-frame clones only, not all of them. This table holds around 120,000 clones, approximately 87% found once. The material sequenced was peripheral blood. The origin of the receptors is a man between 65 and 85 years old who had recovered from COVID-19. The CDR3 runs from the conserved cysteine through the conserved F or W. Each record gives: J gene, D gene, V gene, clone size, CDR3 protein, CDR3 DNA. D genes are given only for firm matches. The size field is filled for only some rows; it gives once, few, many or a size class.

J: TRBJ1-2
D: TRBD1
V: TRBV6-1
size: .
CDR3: CASSEARTGGYGYTF
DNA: TGTGCCAGCAGTGAAGCCCGGACAGGGGGCTATGGCTACACCTTC

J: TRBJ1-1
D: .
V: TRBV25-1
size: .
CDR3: CASREGPRPEAFF
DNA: TGTGCCAGCAGGGAGGGCCCCAGACCTGAAGCTTTCTTT

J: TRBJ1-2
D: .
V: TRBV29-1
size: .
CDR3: CSVGDIGAGGYTF
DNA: TGCAGCGTTGGGGACATCGGAGCTGGGGGCTACACCTTC

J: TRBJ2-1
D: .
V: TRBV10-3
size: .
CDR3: CAISESWAGEQFF
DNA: TGTGCCATCAGTGAGTCCTGGGCGGGGGAGCAGTTCTTC

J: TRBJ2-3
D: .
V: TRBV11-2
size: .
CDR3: CASSQAVWTDTQYF
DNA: TGTGCCAGCAGCCAAGCGGTTTGGACAGATACGCAGTATTTT

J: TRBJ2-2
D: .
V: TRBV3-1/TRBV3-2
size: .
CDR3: CASSLGEAGELFF
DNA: TGTGCCAGCAGCCTAGGGGAAGCCGGGGAGCTGTTTTTT

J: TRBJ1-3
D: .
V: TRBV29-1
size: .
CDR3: CSVTDRGNTIYF
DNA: TGCAGCGTTACTGACAGGGGAAACACCATATATTTT

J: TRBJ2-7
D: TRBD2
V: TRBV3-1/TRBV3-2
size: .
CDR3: CASSKGTSGSIDEQYF
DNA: TGTGCCAGCAGCAAGGGGACTAGCGGGAGTATTGACGAGCAGTACTTC

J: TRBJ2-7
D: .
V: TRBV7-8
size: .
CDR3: CASSLGLSYEQYF
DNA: TGTGCCAGCAGCTTAGGACTGTCCTACGAGCAGTACTTC

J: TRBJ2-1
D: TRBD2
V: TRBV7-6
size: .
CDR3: CASSLGGGTLSSYNEQFF
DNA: TGTGCCAGCAGCTTAGGCGGGGGGACCCTCAGCTCCTACAATGAGCAGTTCTTC

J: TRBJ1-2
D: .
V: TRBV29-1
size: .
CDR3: CSANVYNYGYTF
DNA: TGCAGCGCTAACGTCTACAACTATGGCTACACCTTC

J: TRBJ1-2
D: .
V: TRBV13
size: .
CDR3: CASSVYRAGYTF
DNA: TGTGCCAGCAGCGTATACAGGGCTGGCTACACCTTC

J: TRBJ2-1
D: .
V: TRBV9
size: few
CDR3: CASSALAASYNEQFF
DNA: TGTGCCAGCAGCGCCTTAGCGGCTTCCTACAATGAGCAGTTCTTC

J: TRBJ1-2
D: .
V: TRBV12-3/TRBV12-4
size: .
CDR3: CASSVSGGDGYTF
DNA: TGTGCCAGCAGTGTCAGCGGCGGGGACGGCTACACCTTC

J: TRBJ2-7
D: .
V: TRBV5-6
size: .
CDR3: CASSLLVEQYF
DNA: TGTGCCAGCAGCTTACTGGTGGAGCAGTACTTC

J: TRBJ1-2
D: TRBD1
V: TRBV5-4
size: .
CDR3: CASSRTGGAEGYTF
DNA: TGTGCCAGCAGCCGGACAGGGGGCGCAGAAGGCTACACCTTC

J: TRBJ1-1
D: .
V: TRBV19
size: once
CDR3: CASSRPGALNTEAFF
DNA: TGTGCCAGTAGTCGGCCAGGGGCTTTGAACACTGAAGCTTTCTTT

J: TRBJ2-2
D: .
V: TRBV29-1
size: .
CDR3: CSVAKPGSTGELFF
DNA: TGCAGCGTTGCCAAACCCGGGAGCACCGGGGAGCTGTTTTTT

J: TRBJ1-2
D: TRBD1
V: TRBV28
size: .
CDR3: CASSSGARGQGYTF
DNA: TGTGCCAGCAGCTCAGGGGCGAGGGGGCAGGGCTACACCTTC

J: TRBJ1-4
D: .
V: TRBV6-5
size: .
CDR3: CASRPNTGNVELLFF
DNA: TGTGCCAGCAGACCAAATACAGGGAACGTCGAATTGCTGTTTTTT